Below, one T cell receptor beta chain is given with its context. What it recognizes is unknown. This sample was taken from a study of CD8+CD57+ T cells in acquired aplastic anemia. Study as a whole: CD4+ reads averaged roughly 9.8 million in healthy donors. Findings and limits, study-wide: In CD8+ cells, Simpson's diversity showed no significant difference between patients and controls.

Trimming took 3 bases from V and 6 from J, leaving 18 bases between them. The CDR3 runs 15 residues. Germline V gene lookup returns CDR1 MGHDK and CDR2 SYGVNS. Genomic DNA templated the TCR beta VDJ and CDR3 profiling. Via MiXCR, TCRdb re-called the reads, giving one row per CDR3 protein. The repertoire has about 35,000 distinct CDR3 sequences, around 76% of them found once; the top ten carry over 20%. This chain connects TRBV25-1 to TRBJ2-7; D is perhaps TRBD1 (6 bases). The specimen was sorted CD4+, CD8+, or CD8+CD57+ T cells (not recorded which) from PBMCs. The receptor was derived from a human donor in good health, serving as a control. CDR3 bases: TGTGCCAGCAGTGACCCCGGACAGCCCTACGGCGAGCAGTACTTC. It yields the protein CASSDPGQPYGEQYF.